This TCR beta chain was sequenced for a study of T cell clusters in autoimmune cytopenias. Approximately 40,000 genome equivalents of blood DNA were amplified for TRB. This CDR3 contains 14 residues. Germline lookup yields CDR1 SGHRS and CDR2 YFSETQ. One tube held mixed TRB-A and TRB-B primer pools for touch-down PCR. TCRdb re-called the multiplex PCR reads, yielding one record per CDR3 amino acid sequence without DNA. The table lists approximately 15,000 distinct CDR3 sequences, with approximately 2.2% in the top ten. What was sequenced was peripheral blood. This sequence originates from a human donor with an autoimmune cytopenia or autoimmune hepatitis (not recorded which). This chain connects TRBV5-1 to TRBJ2-5; TCRdb's D gene call, TRBD1, goes unchecked for lack of DNA. The CDR3 spells CASTLGGGGETQYF. Complete variable domain (other parts from reference TRBV5-1 and TRBJ2-5): KAGVTQTPRYLIKTRGQQVTLSCSPISGHRSVSWYQQTPGQGLQFLFEYFSETQRNKGNFPGRFSGRQFSNSRSEMNVSTLELGDSALYLCASTLGGGGETQYFGPGTRLLVL.